The clone carrying this T cell receptor (beta chain) was seen many times. Its cognate antigen is unknown. This sample is part of a study of T cells in Graves' hyperthyroidism and ophthalmopathy. The overall study: Peripheral blood was taken when the disease was first diagnosed, before any treatment began.

Used for diagnoses were clinical symptoms, serum thyroxine and TRAb, thyroid ultrasound and orbital computed tomography. CDR3 length: 16 residues. Germline CDR1 and CDR2: SGDLS and YYNGEE. The junction had 5 bases not matched to a gene; V was cut back by 4 bases and J by 2 bases. Regions amplified from RNA transcripts were the TCR beta CDR3 regions. First-round RT-PCR with HTBI primers amplified the TCR CDR3 region. TCRdb reprocessed the multiplex PCR reads via MiXCR and lists one record per CDR3 protein. This sample has over 450,000 distinct CDR3 sequences, with around 14% found just once. General study results and limits: Blood also carried most thyroid clonotypes expanded above 0.001.

The chain joins TRBV9 to TRBJ2-5; TRBD2 aligns across 13 bases. Sequenced: blood. The TCR was taken from a woman in her late teens or twenties with Graves' hyperthyroidism. CDR3 nucleotide sequence: TGTGCCAGCAGCCCGAGACTAGCGGGGGGTCAAGAGACCCAGTACTTC. Its protein is CASSPRLAGGQETQYF.